The 16 T cell receptor beta chains below all came from one sample that was sequenced in a study of shared clonotypes between healthy human individuals (dated by TCRdb to 2020 to 2022). The method was the immunoSEQ multiplex PCR assay. Held by TCRdb, this immuneACCESS table contains in-frame sequences only and omits some clones. Under half of the omission traces to an unresolved V gene where checked; the cause of the rest is unknown. Across this sample there are 2 million to 2.5 million clones, with more than 85% seen only once. The ten largest clones represent under 2% of the sample. For the CD8 naive samples, CD45RO-negative cells were positively selected for CCR7, yielding a CD45RA+CCR7+ population from which TemRA cells were excluded. The sample comprised naive CD8+ T cells from PBMCs. The cell subset or site label here, explained by the study, means: CD45RA+CCR7+. Receptor source: a man younger than 30 in good health. Some clones in this sample may be carry-over from other donors' samples.

This chain joins TRBV7-9 and TRBJ2-1; 9 nucleotides align to TRBD2. Germline V lookup: CDR1 SEHNR, CDR2 FQNEAQ (reference sequence). The CDR3 spans 14 residues. The trim removed 6 bases at V and 2 bases at J, leaving 2 bases unmatched. The chain's CDR3 is CASSPSGTYNEQFF. The DNA for the CDR3 is TGTGCCAGCAGTCCTAGCGGGACCTACAATGAGCAGTTCTTC.

The genes are TRBV11-2 and TRBJ1-3, with no clear D. The V gene's germline CDR1 is SGHAT and CDR2 FQNNGV. V lost 3 bases to trimming and J lost 0 bases, with 9 bases between them. This CDR3 contains 15 residues. The CDR3 spells CASSLSWASGNTIYF. The DNA of the CDR3 is TGTGCCAGCAGCTTGAGTTGGGCCTCTGGAAACACCATATATTTT.

The gene calls are TRBV10-3 and TRBJ2-2, with 9 bases matching TRBD1. The V gene's germline CDR1 is ENHRY and CDR2 SYGVKD. The CDR3 runs to 15 residues. V was pared by 4 bases and J by 7 bases, with 7 bases of the junction left unmatched. The CDR3 sequence: CAISAFTGGGGELFF. The CDR3 nucleotides are TGTGCCATCAGTGCGTTCACAGGGGGCGGCGGGGAGCTGTTTTTT.

This chain uses TRBV10-3 with TRBJ2-7; D might be TRBD2 (6 bases). The V end lost 10 bases, the J end lost 0 bases, and 16 bases lay between the germline ends. The CDR3 spans 14 residues. Germline CDR1 is ENHRY and CDR2 is SYGVKD. The CDR3: CATGLPAVSYEQYF. In nucleotides, the CDR3 is TGTGCCACGGGACTCCCGGCGGTCTCCTACGAGCAGTACTTC.

To note about this clone: Other DNA sequences of this sample code for an identical CDR3. The rearrangement links TRBV27 to TRBJ2-7; the D is unclear. Germline values: CDR1 MNHEY, CDR2 SMNVEV (reference sequence). Trimming took 6 bases from V and 4 from J, leaving 10 bases between them. This CDR3 has 12 residues. In nucleotides, the CDR3 is TGTGCCAGCAGCTCCACTCCTTACGAGCAGTACTTC. Translated: CASSSTPYEQYF.

V usage is TRBV28 and J usage is TRBJ1-1; D gene ambiguous. Per the germline V gene, CDR1 is MDHEN and CDR2 is SYDVKM. The CDR3 is 15 amino acids. Deletions cut 7 bases from V and 1 base from J, with 16 bases between. The CDR3 reads CASKGSRPANTEAFF. DNA of the CDR3: TGTGCCAGCAAGGGCAGCCGGCCCGCGAACACTGAAGCTTTCTTT.

The chain has TRBV6-1 and TRBJ2-7, with D tentatively TRBD2 (5 bases). Germline CDR1 is MNHNS and CDR2 is SASEGT. This CDR3 has 13 amino acids. V was shortened by 7 bases and J by 2 bases, with 12 bases between the two germline ends. This CDR3 is CASMNGLPYEQYF. The CDR3 DNA is TGTGCCAGCATGAACGGACTCCCCTACGAGCAGTACTTC.

This rearrangement joins TRBV30 to TRBJ2-7; no clear D gene. Germline CDR1 reads GTSNPN; CDR2 reads SVGIG (reference sequence). V was cut by 1 base and J by 3 bases, with 7 bases left in between. The CDR3 is 12 amino acids. CDR3 residues: CAWSAAYYEQYF. CDR3 coding DNA: TGTGCCTGGAGTGCAGCTTACTACGAGCAGTACTTC.

V and J are TRBV7-8 and TRBJ1-2; the match to TRBD1 covers 8 bases. The length of the CDR3 is 16 residues. Germline V CDR1 and CDR2: SGHVS, FQNEAQ. Trimming at V came to 4 bases and at J to 0 bases, leaving 7 bases not matched to a gene. CDR3 residues: CASSSYRTGTNYGYTF. Here the CDR3 DNA reads TGTGCCAGCAGCTCCTATCGGACAGGGACTAACTATGGCTACACCTTC. The entire variable domain, with the rest obtained from reference TRBV7-8 and TRBJ1-2, is as follows: GAGVSQSPRYKVAKRGQDVALRCDPISGHVSLFWYQQALGQGPEFLTYFQNEAQLDKSGLPSDRFFAERPEGSVSTLKIQRTQQEDSAVYLCASSSYRTGTNYGYTFGSGTRLTVV.

This chain connects TRBV5-6 to TRBJ1-1; 8 bases are shared with TRBD1. Trimming at V came to 0 bases and at J to 7 bases, leaving 2 bases not matched to a gene. Germline V lookup: CDR1 SGHDT, CDR2 YYEEEE. The CDR3 runs 13 residues. The CDR3 region is CASSLGTGYEAFF. CDR3 coding DNA: TGTGCCAGCAGCTTGGGGACAGGGTATGAAGCTTTCTTT.

This rearrangement joins TRBV27 to TRBJ2-1; D gene uncertain. The germline CDR1 and CDR2 sequences are MNHEY and SMNVEV (reference sequence). The CDR3 has 12 amino acids. V was trimmed by 4 bases and J by 10 bases, leaving 11 bases between them. The CDR3 sequence is CASSSIGDEQFF. The CDR3 DNA reads as TGTGCCAGCAGTTCTATCGGCGACGAGCAGTTCTTC.

This rearrangement joins TRBV9 to TRBJ2-1; 11 nucleotides line up with TRBD2. V shed 3 bases, J shed 3 bases, and the junction held 8 bases outside the gene matches. Germline-derived CDR1 and CDR2 are SGDLS and YYNGEE. This CDR3 contains 17 residues. The CDR3 coding sequence is TGTGCCAGCAGCGACGACCCCACTAGCGGGAGCTACAATGAGCAGTTCTTC. Encoded protein: CASSDDPTSGSYNEQFF.

The chain employs TRBV27 and TRBJ1-4, with TRBD1 as a possible D gene (6 bases). V lost 6 bases to trimming and J lost 1 base, with 9 bases between them. From germline, CDR1 is MNHEY and CDR2 SMNVEV (reference sequence). The CDR3 sequence is 14 residues long. The CDR3 protein is CASRGGGTNEKLFF. CDR3 coding DNA: TGTGCCAGCAGGGGGGGCGGAACTAATGAAAAACTGTTTTTT.

The rearrangement links TRBV10-3 to TRBJ2-2, with unresolved D. This CDR3 contains 15 residues. Looked up from germline, CDR1 is ENHRY and CDR2 is SYGVKD. Trimming pared 5 bases from V and 7 bases from J, leaving 17 bases between. As DNA, the CDR3 is TGTGCCATCAGTCGTGACGACGTGAGCAACGGGGAGCTGTTTTTT. This sequence encodes CAISRDDVSNGELFF.

The chain joins TRBV6-1 to TRBJ2-3; 8 bases align to TRBD1. This CDR3 is built from 19 residues. The J segment lost 3 bases and the V segment lost 1 base, leaving 15 bases of the junction unmatched. Germline V lookup: CDR1 MNHNS, CDR2 SASEGT. The CDR3: CASSEVLAGGLVKTDTQYF. The CDR3 DNA reads TGTGCCAGCAGTGAAGTTTTAGCAGGGGGCTTGGTTAAGACAGATACGCAGTATTTT.

This chain connects TRBV19 to TRBJ2-5, with TRBD1 identical over 11 bases. Germline-derived CDR1 and CDR2 are LNHDA and SQIVND (reference sequence). J lost 4 bases, V lost 7 bases, and 11 bases had no gene match. The CDR3 is made up of 16 amino acids. The CDR3 spells CASTADRGLAGETQYF. CDR3 nucleotides: TGTGCCAGTACCGCGGACAGGGGGCTGGCAGGAGAGACCCAGTACTTC.